The next 4 T cell receptor beta chains were all read from a single sample in a study of CD8 T cells in Susac syndrome. Reverse transcription of roughly 0.45 to 1 ug RNA was carried out with random hexamers. TCRdb called the immunoSEQ multiplex PCR reads again in MiXCR, with one record for every CDR3 protein. Of some 140,000 distinct CDR3 sequences in the sample, 95% were seen once. Sequencing was carried out using CD8+ T cells from PBMCs. Receptors were obtained from a human donor with Susac syndrome.

This chain uses TRBV24-1 with TRBJ2-5, with TRBD2 matching 11 bases. Losses at the gene ends were 0 bases for V and 1 base for J; bases not matched to a gene: 0. CDR3 length: 16 amino acids. Germline V gene data show CDR1 as KGHDR and CDR2 as SFDVKD. The CDR3 DNA follows: TGTGCCACCAGTGATTTGACTAGCGGGAGCCAAGAGACCCAGTACTTC. It yields the protein CATSDLTSGSQETQYF.

The rearrangement links TRBV14 to TRBJ2-2, with 7 positions matching TRBD2. Trimming took 1 base from V and 7 from J; bases not matched to a gene: 3. The CDR3 is made up of 14 amino acids. Germline lookup yields CDR1 SGHDN and CDR2 FVKESK. The DNA of the CDR3 is TGTGCCAGCAGCCAAGCGGGGGGACGCGGGGAGCTGTTTTTT. It translates to CASSQAGGRGELFF.

The V and J genes are TRBV6-5 and TRBJ2-1, with TRBD2 as a possible D gene (6 bases). The V gene lost 10 bases and the J gene lost 9 bases, with 13 bases spanning the gap. The CDR3 extends over 11 amino acids. Germline assignment: CDR1 MNHEY and CDR2 SVGAGI. The CDR3 coding sequence is TGTGCCATCTACGTGGGGGGTGAGCAGTTCTTC. It specifies CAIYVGGEQFF.

Here the CDR3 reads CASRPQTGKNNEQFF. The CDR3, as DNA: TGTGCCAGCAGGCCCCAGACAGGGAAGAACAATGAGCAGTTCTTC. This rearrangement joins TRBV2 to TRBJ2-1, with 7 bases that match TRBD1. Trimming at V came to 6 bases and at J to 5 bases, leaving 10 bases not matched to a gene. This CDR3 is built from 15 residues. The germline gives CDR1 SNHLY, CDR2 FYNNEI.